The 23 T cell receptor beta chains given below trace back to one sample, sequenced in a study of CD8+ T cells in alopecia areata. Extracted RNA was reverse transcribed, and the resulting cDNA served as sequencing template. Repertoires were generated with immunoSEQ multiplex PCR, while TCRdb's copy carries only in-frame clones and drops some. Of some 110,000 clones in the sample, less than 45% were seen once. Sequencing was done on a sample of CD4+ T cells sorted from blood. Every receptor here comes from a human donor with alopecia areata.

This clone was seen only a few times. The rearrangement links TRBV29-1 to TRBJ2-2, with D maybe TRBD2 (5 bases). The CDR3 covers 14 residues. Deletions cut 1 base from V and 0 bases from J, with 6 bases between. Germline CDR1 is SQVTM and CDR2 is ANQGSEA. CDR3 in DNA: TGCAGCGTTGAAGGAGCGGCGAACACCGGGGAGCTGTTTTTT. Translation gives CSVEGAANTGELFF.

This clone was observed a few times. J is TRBJ2-5 and V is TRBV4-3; possibly TRBD1 for D (5 bases). Trimming stripped 0 bases from V and 1 base from J, with 12 bases between. CDR1 and CDR2 from the germline V gene are LGHNA and YSLEER. CDR3 size: 16 residues. CDR3 region: CASSQESYRSQETQYF. In DNA form, the CDR3 reads TGCGCCAGCAGCCAAGAATCATACAGGTCCCAAGAGACCCAGTACTTC.

The table lists this clone with a count of one. The chain recombines TRBV5-1 with TRBJ2-1, with TRBD1 matching 8 bases. After removal of 0 bases from V and 5 bases from J, the junction contained 7 bases not matched to a gene. CDR1 is SGHRS, CDR2 YFSETQ, per germline. The CDR3 covers 16 residues. This CDR3 reads CASSLAGDRLNNEQFF. The DNA of the CDR3 is TGCGCCAGCAGCTTGGCCGGGGACAGGCTAAACAATGAGCAGTTCTTC.

A few counts support this clone. The chain carries TRBV7-2 and TRBJ2-3, with D perhaps TRBD2 (5 bases). There are 12 residues in the CDR3. The V end was cut by 5 bases, the J end by 15 bases, with 18 bases between. Germline V gene lookup returns CDR1 SGHTA and CDR2 FQGNSA. CDR3 DNA sequence: TGTGCCAGCAGCCCCAAGCGGCTGGGCGGTTATTTT. Translation gives CASSPKRLGGYF.

This rearrangement joins TRBV29-1 to TRBJ2-7; D may correspond to TRBD1 or TRBD2 (5 bases each). The CDR3 length is 13 residues. The V gene's germline CDR1 is SQVTM and CDR2 ANQGSEA. Trimming stripped 6 bases from V and 3 bases from J, with 15 bases between. This CDR3 is CSVAGTHDYEQYF. CDR3 DNA sequence: TGCAGCGTGGCCGGGACCCACGACTACGAGCAGTACTTC.

A few counts support this clone. CDR3 DNA sequence: TGTGCCAGCAGTTACTCGCAGGGCCGTTACGAGCAGTACTTC. This translates into CASSYSQGRYEQYF. This chain joins TRBV6-5 and TRBJ2-7; a possible D gene is TRBD1 (5 bases). Germline lookup yields CDR1 MNHEY and CDR2 SVGAGI. V gave up 0 bases and J gave up 4 bases, with 10 bases separating them. The CDR3 runs 14 residues.

This clone was counted only a few times. The chain employs TRBV28 and TRBJ2-7, with D unresolved. CDR3 length: 14 amino acids. Trimming pared 4 bases from V and 6 bases from J, leaving 16 bases between. Per germline, CDR1 MDHEN and CDR2 SYDVKM. The CDR3 region is CASSSRPFFLEQYF. DNA of the CDR3: TGTGCCAGCAGTTCGCGGCCCTTCTTTCTCGAGCAGTACTTC.

This clone was seen only a few times. The V and J genes are TRBV27 and TRBJ2-7; 11 bases match TRBD2. The length of the CDR3 is 15 residues. Germline CDR1 reads MNHEY; CDR2 reads SMNVEV (reference sequence). V gave up 6 bases and J gave up 2 bases; unmatched junction bases: 6. The CDR3 region is CASRTTSGNAYEQYF. CDR3 DNA sequence: TGTGCCAGCAGGACGACTAGCGGGAATGCCTACGAGCAGTACTTC.

This clone was counted a few times. The rearrangement links TRBV29-1 to TRBJ2-2, with 9 bases matching TRBD2. The J segment lost 7 bases and the V segment lost 5 bases, leaving 17 bases of the junction unmatched. The V gene's germline CDR1 is SQVTM and CDR2 ANQGSEA. This CDR3 is built from 17 residues. The CDR3 DNA sequence: TGCAGCGTTAGGAGTAGAGCGGGGGGCCCTCGACTCGGGGAGCTGTTTTTT. This gives the protein CSVRSRAGGPRLGELFF.

V is TRBV28 and J is TRBJ2-7; 9 bases line up with TRBD2. This CDR3 comprises 13 residues. The trim removed 6 bases at V and 1 base at J, leaving 1 base unmatched. The germline gives CDR1 MDHEN, CDR2 SYDVKM. The CDR3 loop is CASRTSGSYEQYF. DNA for the CDR3: TGTGCCAGCAGGACTAGCGGTTCCTACGAGCAGTACTTC.

This chain uses TRBV29-1 with TRBJ1-1; unclear D gene. Trimming left V 7 bases short and J 5 bases short, with 17 bases between. This CDR3 is 13 amino acids long. CDR1 is SQVTM and CDR2 is ANQGSEA in the germline V gene. CDR3: CSASPQIETEAFF. CDR3 coding DNA: TGCAGCGCTAGCCCTCAGATAGAGACTGAAGCTTTCTTT.

This clone has only a few counts. The chain joins TRBV7-2 to TRBJ2-5; 7 positions agree with TRBD2. The CDR3 is 15 residues long. Per the germline V gene, CDR1 is SGHTA and CDR2 is FQGNSA. The V and J ends lost 6 bases and 5 bases, in that order; junction bases with no gene match: 12. This CDR3 is CASRRGLGLGETQYF. The CDR3 DNA reads TGTGCCAGCAGACGTGGACTAGGGCTCGGGGAGACCCAGTACTTC.

This clone was detected a few times. The chain joins TRBV5-1 to TRBJ2-3, with a possible D match to TRBD1 (6 bases). This CDR3 comprises 17 residues. CDR1 and CDR2 from the germline V gene are SGHRS and YFSETQ. V shed 4 bases and J shed 4 bases, with 22 bases lying between them. CDR3 nucleotides: TGCGCCAGCAGCCTCTCAGGGGCGACGAAAGCTTCAGATACGCAGTATTTT. This translates into CASSLSGATKASDTQYF.

J is TRBJ1-2 and V is TRBV7-2; 8 bases agree with TRBD1. Germline V CDR1 and CDR2: SGHTA, FQGNSA. The V and J ends lost 5 bases and 6 bases, in that order; junction bases with no gene match: 5. The CDR3 has 13 residues. The chain's CDR3 is CASSTRQGNGYTF. CDR3 coding DNA: TGTGCCAGCAGCACTCGACAGGGGAATGGCTACACCTTC.

In this sample, this clone turned up a few times. The chain links TRBV28 to TRBJ2-7; TRBD2 aligns across 7 bases. V lost 3 bases, J lost 4 bases, and 30 bases stayed unmatched. Per germline, CDR1 MDHEN and CDR2 SYDVKM. The CDR3 is 22 amino acids. CDR3 protein: CASSLNWADLQRIGLVPYEQYF. The CDR3 DNA follows: TGTGCCAGCAGTTTGAATTGGGCCGACCTCCAACGCATCGGACTAGTTCCTTACGAGCAGTACTTC. Full variable domain (outside the CDR3, taken from reference TRBV28 and TRBJ2-7): DVKVTQSSRYLVKRTGEKVFLECVQDMDHENMFWYRQDPGLGLRLIYFSYDVKMKEKGDIPEGYSVSREKKERFSLILESASTNQTSMYLCASSLNWADLQRIGLVPYEQYFGPGTRLTVT.

V gene TRBV29-1 combines with J gene TRBJ2-1, with D possibly TRBD2 on 5 matching bases. The CDR3 has 14 amino acids. Trimming stripped 6 bases from V and 0 bases from J, with 12 bases between. Germline CDR1 is SQVTM and CDR2 is ANQGSEA. This chain's CDR3 is CSVALRGSYNEQFF. For the CDR3, the DNA is TGCAGCGTGGCCCTCCGGGGCTCCTACAATGAGCAGTTCTTC.

This clone was seen a few times. The chain recombines TRBV4-1 with TRBJ2-1; no firm D call. The CDR3 contains 16 residues. Germline loops: CDR1 MGHRA, CDR2 YSYEKL. Deletions cut 1 base from V and 2 bases from J, with 12 bases between. In nucleotides, the CDR3 is TGCGCCAGCAGCCAAGGCTTCGGCGGAGCCTACAATGAGCAGTTCTTC. It yields the protein CASSQGFGGAYNEQFF.

A few counts support this clone. This chain links TRBV6-5 with TRBJ2-1; a weak D match, TRBD1 (6 bases). This CDR3 has 13 amino acids. V lost 10 bases, J lost 6 bases, and 16 bases lay in between. Germline CDR1 and CDR2: MNHEY and SVGAGI. CDR3 sequence: CATEGVYGNEQFF. CDR3 in DNA: TGTGCCACCGAGGGGGTCTATGGCAATGAGCAGTTCTTC.

The chain uses TRBV6-6 and TRBJ1-2; D is uncertain. Germline CDR1 and CDR2: MNHNY and SVGAGI (reference sequence). V lost 5 bases and J lost 8, with 15 bases in between. This CDR3 has 13 residues. CDR3 amino acids: CASSAGGLGGYTF. In nucleotides, the CDR3 is TGTGCCAGCAGTGCCGGTGGGCTGGGCGGCTACACCTTC.

The chain has TRBV5-1 and TRBJ2-7; D is ambiguous. From germline, CDR1 is SGHRS and CDR2 YFSETQ. Trimming pared 0 bases from V and 5 bases from J, leaving 15 bases between. The CDR3 loop spans 15 amino acids. CDR3 sequence: CASSLGSSNRDEQYF. The CDR3 DNA is TGCGCCAGCAGCTTGGGTAGCTCTAATCGCGACGAGCAGTACTTC.

This clone was picked up a small number of times. This chain uses TRBV7-3 with TRBJ2-1; 8 bases map to TRBD2. Per germline, CDR1 SGHTA and CDR2 FQGTGA. The CDR3 sequence is 15 residues long. V lost 2 bases, J lost 5 bases, and 5 bases stayed unmatched. In nucleotides, the CDR3 is TGTGCCAGCAGCTTACAAACTAGCGGAAACAATGAGCAGTTCTTC. Its translation is CASSLQTSGNNEQFF.

The chain joins TRBV18 to TRBJ2-1; 7 positions agree with TRBD1. Germline V gene lookup returns CDR1 KGHSH and CDR2 LQKENI. This CDR3 is 16 amino acids long. J lost 5 bases, V lost 3 bases, and 10 bases had no gene match. In nucleotides, the CDR3 is TGTGCCAGCTCACCCCTAAAGACAGGGTGGGACAATGAGCAGTTCTTC. Its translation: CASSPLKTGWDNEQFF. Supplemented by reference TRBV18 and TRBJ2-1, the full variable domain reads NAGVMQNPRHLVRRRGQEARLRCSPMKGHSHVYWYRQLPEEGLKFMVYLQKENIIDESGMPKERFSAEFPKEGPSILRIQQVVRGDSAAYFCASSPLKTGWDNEQFFGPGTRLTVL.

The chain has TRBV4-1 and TRBJ2-3, with 14 bases that match TRBD2. Germline V CDR1 and CDR2: MGHRA, YSYEKL. Losses at the gene ends were 0 bases for V and 4 bases for J; bases not matched to a gene: 3. The CDR3 is made up of 17 amino acids. DNA for the CDR3: TGCGCCAGCAGCCAAGATGGACTAGCGGGAGGCTCAGATACGCAGTATTTT. It codes for CASSQDGLAGGSDTQYF.